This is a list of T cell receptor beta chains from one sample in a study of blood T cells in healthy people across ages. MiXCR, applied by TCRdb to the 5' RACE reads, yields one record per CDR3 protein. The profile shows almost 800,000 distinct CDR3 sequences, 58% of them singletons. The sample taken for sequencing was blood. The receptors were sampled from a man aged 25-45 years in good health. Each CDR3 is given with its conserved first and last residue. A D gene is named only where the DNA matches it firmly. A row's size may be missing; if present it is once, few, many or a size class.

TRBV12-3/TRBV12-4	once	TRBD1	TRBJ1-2	TGTGCCAGCAGCATGACAGGGGTTAACTATGGCTACACCTTC	CASSMTGVNYGYTF
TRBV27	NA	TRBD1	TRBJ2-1	TGTGCCAGCCACAGAACAGGGGGTTTGCTGGATGAGCAGTTCTTC	CASHRTGGLLDEQFF
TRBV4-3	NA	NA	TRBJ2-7	TGCGCCAGCAGCCAAGGGGCGGTGTCCGAGCAGTACTTC	CASSQGAVSEQYF
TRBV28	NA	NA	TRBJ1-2	TGTGCCAGCACCAGGGGAAGAGGGGGGTATTATGGCTACACCTTC	CASTRGRGGYYGYTF
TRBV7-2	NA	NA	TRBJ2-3	TGTGCCAGCAGCCCCCGGGGAGCTCTTCGCACAGATACGCAGTATTTT	CASSPRGALRTDTQYF
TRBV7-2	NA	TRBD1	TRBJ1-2	TGTGCCAGCAGCCTGACAGGGGGCGCTTCCCATGGCTACACCTTC	CASSLTGGASHGYTF
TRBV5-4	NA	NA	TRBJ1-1	TGTGCCAGCAGCCGCCCTAGTGCGGAGAATAAAGCTTTCTTT	CASSRPSAENKAFF
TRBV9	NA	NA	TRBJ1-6	TGTGCCAGCAGCGCGCGGACAGTAAATAATTCACCCCTCCACTTT	CASSARTVNNSPLHF
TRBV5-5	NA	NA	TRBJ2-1	TGTGCCAGCAGCCCTGGGGATGCGGATGAGCAGTTCTTC	CASSPGDADEQFF
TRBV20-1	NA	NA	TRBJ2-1	TGCAGTGCTAGGGAGGACAATGAGCAGTTCTTC	CSAREDNEQFF
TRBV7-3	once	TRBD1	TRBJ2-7	TGTGCCAGCAGCAGACCGGGACAGGTCGACTCCTACGAGCAGTACTTC	CASSRPGQVDSYEQYF
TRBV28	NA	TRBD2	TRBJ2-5	TGTGCCAGCACGGTCCAGCGGGGGGCCGGAGAGACCCAGTACTTC	CASTVQRGAGETQYF
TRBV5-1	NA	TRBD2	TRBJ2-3	TGCGCCAGCAGCCCCCAGGCGGGAGGGGCAGATACGCAGTATTTT	CASSPQAGGADTQYF
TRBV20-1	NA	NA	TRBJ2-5	TGCAGTGCTAGAGAGGAGATTGCGTACTTC	CSAREEIAYF
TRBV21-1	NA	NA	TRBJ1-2	TGTGCCAGCAGTCCAGGAGACCGGCCTAACTATGGCTACACCTTC	CASSPGDRPNYGYTF
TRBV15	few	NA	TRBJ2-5	TGTGCCACCAGCAGAGACATCTCGCCCTGGGGGGAGACCCAGTACTTC	CATSRDISPWGETQYF
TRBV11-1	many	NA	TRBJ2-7	TGTGCCAGCAGCTTAGTCCCCGTAAGGTCCTACGAGCAGTACTTC	CASSLVPVRSYEQYF
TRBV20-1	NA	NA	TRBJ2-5	TGCAGTGCTATCGAGTACCAAGAGACCCAGTACTTC	CSAIEYQETQYF
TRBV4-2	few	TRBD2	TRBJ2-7	TGTGCCAGCAGCCAACCCCTAGGGGGAGCGGGAGGGGGCTACGAGCAGTACTTC	CASSQPLGGAGGGYEQYF
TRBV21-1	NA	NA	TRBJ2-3	TGTGCCAGCAGCCGGACCACGACTCGGTATTTT	CASSRTTTRYF
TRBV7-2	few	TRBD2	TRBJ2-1	TGTGCCAGCAGCCGACTAGCGGGGCAGTTCTTC	CASSRLAGQFF
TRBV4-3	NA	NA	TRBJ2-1	TGCGCCAGCAGCCAAGATCGTTATGAGCAGTTCTTC	CASSQDRYEQFF
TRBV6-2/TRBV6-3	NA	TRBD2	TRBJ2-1	TGTGCCAGCAGTTCCCCTAGCGGGAGAAATGAGCAGTTCTTC	CASSSPSGRNEQFF
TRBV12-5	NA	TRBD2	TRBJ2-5	TGTGCTAGTGGTAGGACTAGCGGGACGGTCGGAAAAGAGACCCAGTACTTC	CASGRTSGTVGKETQYF
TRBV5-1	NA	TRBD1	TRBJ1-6	TGCGCCAGCAGCCCCGGGACAGGGAATTCACCCCTCCACTTT	CASSPGTGNSPLHF
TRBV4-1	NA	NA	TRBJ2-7	TGCGCCAGCAGCCAAGCGCGGCTAGAGACCTACAATGAGCAGTACTTC	CASSQARLETYNEQYF
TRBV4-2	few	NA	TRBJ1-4	TGTGCCAGCAGCCAAGAAGCGGGAGTGGGGACTAATGAAAAACTGTTTTTT	CASSQEAGVGTNEKLFF
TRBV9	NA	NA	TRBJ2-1	TGTGCCAGCAGCGGCTCTAGCGTTTTATCCTACAATGAGCAGTTCTTC	CASSGSSVLSYNEQFF
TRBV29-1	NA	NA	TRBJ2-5	TGCAACGTTGAAGTGGAGATCCAGTACTTC	CNVEVEIQYF
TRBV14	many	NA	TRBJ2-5	TGTGCCAGCAGCCAGAGGGAGACCCAGTACTTC	CASSQRETQYF
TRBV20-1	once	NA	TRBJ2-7	TGCAGTGCCCCTGCCTCCGGGGGAGGCTCCTACGAGCAGTACTTC	CSAPASGGGSYEQYF
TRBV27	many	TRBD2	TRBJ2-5	TGTGCCAGCAGAAAGGGACTAGCGGGGGGAGAGACCCAGTACTTC	CASRKGLAGGETQYF
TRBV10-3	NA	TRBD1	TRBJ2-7	TGTGCCACCGAGGACAGGGCGAGCTCCTACGAGCAGTACTTC	CATEDRASSYEQYF
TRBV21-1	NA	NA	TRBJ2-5	TGTGCCAGCAGCATCGTCCCGGGACGGTTACAACAGTACTTC	CASSIVPGRLQQYF
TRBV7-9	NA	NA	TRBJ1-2	TGTGCCAGCAGCTTAGGACAGGCAAATGGCTACACCTTC	CASSLGQANGYTF
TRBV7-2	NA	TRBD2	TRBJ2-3	TGTGCCAGCAGTTATAGTGGGACTACCACAGATACGCAGTATTTT	CASSYSGTTTDTQYF
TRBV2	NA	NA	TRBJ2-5	TGTGCCATATCACAACTCGGGACCCAGTACTTC	CAISQLGTQYF
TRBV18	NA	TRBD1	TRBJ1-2	TGTGCCAGCTCCCTCCCGGACAGGGTGAGCGGCTACACCTTC	CASSLPDRVSGYTF
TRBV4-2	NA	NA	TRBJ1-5	TGTGCCAGCAGCCAAGACAGGGAGAACAATCAGCCCCAGCATTTT	CASSQDRENNQPQHF
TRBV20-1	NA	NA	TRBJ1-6	TGCAGTGCTCGACCAACAGGGACGAATTCACCCCTCCACTTT	CSARPTGTNSPLHF
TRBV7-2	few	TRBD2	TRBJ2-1	TGTGCCAGCAGCATCAGGACTAGCGGGGGTCCCAACAATGAGCAGTTCTTC	CASSIRTSGGPNNEQFF
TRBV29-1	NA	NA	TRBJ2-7	TGCAGCGTTGATAGAGGCTCTACCTACAATGAGCAGTACTTC	CSVDRGSTYNEQYF
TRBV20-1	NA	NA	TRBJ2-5	TGCAGTGCTAGAGATTGGACCGTCAACAATGAGCAGTACTTC	CSARDWTVNNEQYF